The entry below describes one T cell receptor beta chain. The germline V gene encodes CDR1 MDHEN and CDR2 SYDVKM. V shed 5 bases and J 1 base; nucleotides not matched to a gene: 4. The CDR3 covers 16 residues. The data were obtained in a study of blood T cell repertoires in COVID-19. Some clones are missing from TCRdb's copy, which holds only in-frame ones; the method was immunoSEQ multiplex PCR. The sample includes 80,000 to 100,000 clones, roughly nine tenths seen only once; the top ten take 1.8%. The sequence was obtained from a human donor with active COVID-19. The donor label of this sample is uncertain. The chain employs TRBV28 and TRBJ2-3; 12 positions agree with TRBD2. Sequencing was carried out using peripheral blood. CDR3 in DNA: TGTGCCAGCAGTCTAGCGGGGGGGCGAGGCACAGATACGCAGTATTTT. Its protein product is CASSLAGGRGTDTQYF. Using reference TRBV28 and TRBJ2-3 for the parts outside the CDR3, the full variable domain is DVKVTQSSRYLVKRTGEKVFLECVQDMDHENMFWYRQDPGLGLRLIYFSYDVKMKEKGDIPEGYSVSREKKERFSLILESASTNQTSMYLCASSLAGGRGTDTQYFGPGTRLTVL.